This TCR beta chain was captured by sequencing in a study of blood T cell repertoires in COVID-19. Study information: Sample material is recorded as cDNA or gDNA derived from T cells, B-cell-depleted T cells, or PBMCs.

This CDR3 comprises 12 residues. The germline V gene encodes CDR1 ENHRY and CDR2 SYGVKD. Trimming removed 6 bases from V and 9 bases from J; junction bases left unmatched: 5. Measured with immunoSEQ multiplex PCR; TCRdb has only the in-frame clones, and not every one. The data hold more than 85,000 clones, with about 80% observed a single time. This TCR came from a man between 65 and 85 years old with acute or convalescent COVID-19. The chain recombines TRBV10-3 with TRBJ2-1, with 7 bases fitting TRBD2. The material sequenced was peripheral blood. Here the CDR3 reads CAISSREGEQFF. The CDR3 DNA is TGTGCCATCAGCTCCAGGGAGGGTGAGCAGTTCTTC.